Listed below are T cell receptor beta chains from one sample, sequenced in a study of T cell repertoires in cytomegalovirus infection. From the reads, TCRdb called clonotypes with MiXCR, one entry per CDR3 protein. The repertoire holds more than 150,000 distinct CDR3 sequences, about 21% seen once, with 2.9% in the top ten. The sequenced sample consisted of PBMCs. These receptors originate from a human donor in good health (CMV status not recorded). Some clones in this sample may be carry-over from other donors' samples. Both conserved end residues are part of each CDR3. Size is omitted from some rows. Given values are once, few, many or a class for expanded clones.

size	V	CDR3
many	TRBV7-2	CASSLDGRPGAYQETQYF
.	TRBV11-2	CASSRRTSGMETQYF
few	TRBV11-2	CASSVGQRNTEAFF
few	TRBV7-3	CASSQASGANVLTF
.	TRBV19	CASSGRTSGNTGELFF
many	TRBV7-9	CASSAGQGVDVLTF
.	TRBV5-1	CASSLDAGTEAFF
.	TRBV5-4	CASSLFPVLNYGYTF
few	TRBV29-1	CSVGVGLGYEQYF
.	TRBV5-1	CASGQAGDGNTIYF
.	TRBV9	CASSGGGFPNEKLFF